The following is a T cell receptor beta chain sequence with its context. The entry originates in a study of shared T cell receptors in the human thymus. The table came from immunoSEQ multiplex PCR; TCRdb's copy has only in-frame clones and leaves some out. This sample has hundreds of thousands of clones; roughly 86% occur once, and the top ten carry just under 0.0095%. Trimming cost V 3 bases and J 10 bases; bases outside gene matches: 13. Per the germline V gene, CDR1 is LGHNA and CDR2 is YNFKEQ. The CDR3 extends over 17 amino acids. The sample also formed part of further work on human thymus T cells. That source adds: All donors were healthy Finnish infants who were undergoing corrective surgery to treat congenital heart defects. Resections removed during corrective heart surgery provided the thymus tissue used. Use of V and J genes seemed skewed within the thymic and blood repertoires.

The receptor comes from a boy under two years old with a congenital heart defect. The rearrangement joins TRBV4-2 to TRBJ1-6, with 9 bases fitting TRBD1. The sequenced sample consisted of thymocytes. The CDR3 sequence is CASSHPTGQGMRSPLHF. CDR3 sequence (DNA): TGTGCCAGCAGCCACCCAACCGGACAGGGGATGCGGTCACCCCTCCACTTT.